This T cell receptor beta chain was profiled in a study of T cell clonotyping in hematopoietic cell transplantation. The study's findings and limits: Pathologically expanded recipient clonotypes increased progressively from day 30 to day 180 as diversity fell. Few recipient clonotypes overlapped donors; over 95% were de novo at given depth.

CDR3 size: 15 residues. V gave up 0 bases and J gave up 5 bases; unmatched junction bases: 4. Germline CDR1 is SGHRS and CDR2 is YFSETQ. Notes on this clone: The antigen remains unidentified.

Data came from immunoSEQ multiplex PCR; TCRdb stores just in-frame clones and leaves some out. Of roughly 44,000 clones listed, roughly 96% are singletons. This chain links TRBV5-1 with TRBJ2-2; 7 bases align to TRBD1. The sample was peripheral blood mononuclear cells. The sequence was obtained from a man younger than 45 in good health. Some clones in this sample may be carry-over from other donors' samples. The CDR3 loop is CASSLEDRPTGELFF. The CDR3 coding sequence is TGCGCCAGCAGCTTGGAGGACAGGCCTACCGGGGAGCTGTTTTTT.